The 15 T cell receptor beta chains below come from one sample, sequenced in a study of blood T cell repertoires in COVID-19. The protocol was immunoSEQ multiplex PCR, while the TCRdb copy is restricted to in-frame clones and leaves out a portion. The data show around 200,000 clones, with 86% seen just once and less than 25% held by the top ten. The sample comprised peripheral blood. These receptors came from a man in his sixties or seventies with active or convalescent COVID-19.

V usage is TRBV7-2 and J usage is TRBJ2-7, with 7 bases that match TRBD2. J lost 6 bases, V lost 6 bases, and 17 bases had no gene match. Germline CDR1 SGHTA, CDR2 FQGNSA. CDR3 length: 16 amino acids. CDR3 coding DNA: TGTGCCAGCAGTCTTCGGGACTCCCCAAGCGGGGTCGAGCAGTACTTC. This translates into CASSLRDSPSGVEQYF. Complete variable domain (other parts from reference TRBV7-2 and TRBJ2-7): GAGVSQSPSNKVTEKGKDVELRCDPISGHTALYWYRQSLGQGLEFLIYFQGNSAPDKSGLPSDRFSAERTGGSVSTLTIQRTQQEDSAVYLCASSLRDSPSGVEQYFGPGTRLTVT.

This chain connects TRBV28 to TRBJ1-6; 10 nucleotides align to TRBD1. CDR1 is MDHEN and CDR2 is SYDVKM in the germline V gene. The V segment lost 2 bases and the J segment 7 bases; nucleotides outside the gene matches: 8. This CDR3 is built from 17 residues. The CDR3 reads CASSLGGPTGGNSPLHF. CDR3 nucleotide sequence: TGTGCCAGCAGTTTAGGGGGGCCGACAGGGGGCAATTCACCCCTCCACTTT. The complete variable domain, with remaining parts taken from reference TRBV28 and TRBJ1-6, reads DVKVTQSSRYLVKRTGEKVFLECVQDMDHENMFWYRQDPGLGLRLIYFSYDVKMKEKGDIPEGYSVSREKKERFSLILESASTNQTSMYLCASSLGGPTGGNSPLHFGNGTRLTVT.

The chain combines TRBV29-1 with TRBJ2-3; 7 nucleotides agree with TRBD1. V shed 5 bases, J shed 6 bases, and the junction held 8 bases outside the gene matches. The CDR3 has 13 residues. Germline V gene lookup returns CDR1 SQVTM and CDR2 ANQGSEA. CDR3 protein: CSVKTGSRDTQYF. The CDR3 nucleotides read TGCAGCGTTAAGACAGGGAGTAGGGATACGCAGTATTTT.

This sequence joins TRBV9 and TRBJ1-2; unclear D gene. This CDR3 region has 13 residues. Trimming left V 1 base short and J 6 bases short, with 10 bases between. The V gene's germline CDR1 is SGDLS and CDR2 YYNGEE. CDR3 sequence: CASSVPSRDGYTF. CDR3 nucleotide sequence: TGTGCCAGCAGCGTACCTTCCCGGGATGGCTACACCTTC.

This rearrangement joins TRBV13 to TRBJ2-3; 13 bases map to TRBD2. This CDR3 comprises 17 residues. V shed 5 bases and J 5 bases; nucleotides not matched to a gene: 10. The germline CDR1 and CDR2 sequences are PRHDT and FYEKMQ (reference sequence). CDR3 loop: CASSPALAGGRKDTQYF. In DNA form, the CDR3 reads TGTGCCAGCAGCCCCGCACTAGCGGGAGGGCGGAAAGATACGCAGTATTTT.

The chain employs TRBV6-2 or TRBV6-3 and TRBJ2-7; 9 nucleotides align to TRBD1. Germline V gene lookup returns CDR1 MNHEY and CDR2 SVGEGT. V trimming: 4 bases; J trimming: 2 bases; junction bases outside the gene matches: 21. This CDR3 is built from 20 residues. The CDR3, as DNA: TGTGCCAGCAGTTCACTAAGGGGAACGGGACAGGGAGTCTTTACCTACGAGCAGTACTTC. Translation gives CASSSLRGTGQGVFTYEQYF.

V is TRBV30 and J is TRBJ1-1; D ambiguous. The CDR3 is made up of 11 amino acids. Trimming stripped 3 bases from V and 5 bases from J, with 7 bases between. Looked up from germline, CDR1 is GTSNPN and CDR2 is SVGIG (reference sequence). This CDR3 reads CAWRTGTEAFF. In DNA, the CDR3 is TGTGCCTGGAGGACGGGAACTGAAGCTTTCTTT.

The rearrangement uses TRBV7-6 and TRBJ2-5; D possibly corresponds to TRBD2 (6 bases). The germline V and J ends were trimmed by 2 bases and 5 bases, with 15 bases remaining between them. Germline CDR1 and CDR2: SGHVS and FNYEAQ. There are 15 residues in the CDR3. The chain's CDR3 is CASSLLTNRGETQYF. In DNA form, the CDR3 reads TGTGCCAGCAGCTTATTGACAAACCGGGGGGAGACCCAGTACTTC. The complete variable domain, with remaining parts taken from reference TRBV7-6 and TRBJ2-5, reads GAGVSQSPRYKVTKRGQDVALRCDPISGHVSLYWYRQALGQGPEFLTYFNYEAQQDKSGLPNDRFSAERPEGSISTLTIQRTEQRDSAMYRCASSLLTNRGETQYFGPGTRLLVL.

The V call is TRBV18, the J call TRBJ2-1; 10 bases are shared with TRBD2. V lost 3 bases to trimming and J lost 0 bases; unmatched junction nucleotides: 20. Germline V gene data show CDR1 as KGHSH and CDR2 as LQKENI. This CDR3 is built from 22 residues. The CDR3 reads CASSPRDPAGHKREGSYNEQFF. The DNA for the CDR3 is TGTGCCAGCTCACCCCGCGACCCCGCGGGACATAAGCGGGAGGGCTCCTACAATGAGCAGTTCTTC.

The genes are TRBV18 and TRBJ2-2; a weak D match, TRBD2 (5 bases). Germline assignment: CDR1 KGHSH and CDR2 LQKENI. This CDR3 is built from 14 residues. Trimming left V 1 base short and J 7 bases short, with 10 bases between. DNA for the CDR3: TGTGCCAGCTCACCACAGGGAGACGGCGGGGAGCTGTTTTTT. It yields the protein CASSPQGDGGELFF. The variable domain in full, completed from reference TRBV18 and TRBJ2-2, reads NAGVMQNPRHLVRRRGQEARLRCSPMKGHSHVYWYRQLPEEGLKFMVYLQKENIIDESGMPKERFSAEFPKEGPSILRIQQVVRGDSAAYFCASSPQGDGGELFFGEGSRLTVL.

The J gene is TRBJ2-5, the V gene TRBV27, with D hard to call. CDR1 is MNHEY and CDR2 is SMNVEV in the germline V gene (reference sequence). The V end lost 2 bases, the J end lost 4 bases, and 8 bases lay between the germline ends. The CDR3 contains 13 residues. The CDR3 nucleotides are TGTGCCAGCAGTTTAGGTAGGAGAGAGACCCAGTACTTC. As protein: CASSLGRRETQYF.

The CDR3 region is CASSLGPGNEQFF. The CDR3 bases are TGCGCCAGCAGCTTGGGTCCGGGCAATGAGCAGTTCTTC. V gene TRBV5-1 combines with J gene TRBJ2-1; no clear D gene. V was shortened by 0 bases and J by 6 bases, with 7 bases between the two germline ends. The CDR3 covers 13 residues. Germline V lookup: CDR1 SGHRS, CDR2 YFSETQ. Using reference TRBV5-1 and TRBJ2-1 for the parts outside the CDR3, the full variable domain is KAGVTQTPRYLIKTRGQQVTLSCSPISGHRSVSWYQQTPGQGLQFLFEYFSETQRNKGNFPGRFSGRQFSNSRSEMNVSTLELGDSALYLCASSLGPGNEQFFGPGTRLTVL.

V gene TRBV6-5 combines with J gene TRBJ1-5; maybe TRBD1 (6 bases). Germline assignment: CDR1 MNHEY and CDR2 SVGAGI. The CDR3 runs 14 residues. Trimming cost V 5 bases and J 1 base, with 9 bases left between them. CDR3 in DNA: TGTGCCAGCAGTCCCAGGGGAAGCAATCAGCCCCAGCATTTT. Translating gives CASSPRGSNQPQHF.

The chain joins TRBV19 to TRBJ1-1; D may be TRBD1 (6 bases). V shed 5 bases and J shed 5 bases, with 24 bases lying between them. CDR1 LNHDA and CDR2 SQIVND come from the germline V gene (reference sequence). The length of the CDR3 is 17 residues. The CDR3 loop is CASSLGDGRGLGTEAFF. The CDR3 DNA follows: TGTGCCAGTAGTCTAGGGGATGGCAGGGGATTGGGGACTGAAGCTTTCTTT.

The chain joins TRBV19 to TRBJ2-1, with 11 bases fitting TRBD2. V was pared by 5 bases and J by 10 bases, with 13 bases of the junction left unmatched. Germline CDR1 is LNHDA and CDR2 is SQIVND (reference sequence). The CDR3 totals 16 residues. CDR3 nucleotides: TGTGCCAGTAGTTCCCTAGGTAGCGGGAGGGCCCAGGAGCAGTTCTTC. As protein: CASSSLGSGRAQEQFF.